This T cell receptor (beta chain) is drawn from a study of OX40 agonist ivuxolimab in advanced cancers. In the study overall: Dose-escalation patients were diagnosed with hepatocellular carcinoma, melanoma, renal cell cancer or head and neck cancer. Earlier treatment with anti-PD-1, anti-PD-L1 or anti-CTLA-4 was permitted, and roughly 40% had received some. The study, taken as a whole, reports: On average, CD8+ T cells had more expanded clones than CD4+.

V lost 1 base and J lost 6, with 11 bases in between. CDR1 MGHRA and CDR2 YSYEKL come from the germline V gene. The CDR3 has 14 residues. Assay used: immunoSEQ multiplex PCR; TCRdb lists only in-frame clones, some missing. This table holds about 71,000 clones, about nine tenths found once. Regarding this clone: Antigen unknown.

Specimen: CD4+ or CD8+ T cells sorted from blood, collected in a trial of the OX40 agonist ivuxolimab. The rearrangement uses TRBV4-1 and TRBJ2-3; D unresolved. This sequence originates from an adult with an advanced solid tumor such as melanoma, head and neck, liver or kidney cancer. CDR3 loop: CASSQGAKPDTQYF. In DNA, the CDR3 is TGCGCCAGCAGCCAAGGGGCGAAACCGGATACGCAGTATTTT.